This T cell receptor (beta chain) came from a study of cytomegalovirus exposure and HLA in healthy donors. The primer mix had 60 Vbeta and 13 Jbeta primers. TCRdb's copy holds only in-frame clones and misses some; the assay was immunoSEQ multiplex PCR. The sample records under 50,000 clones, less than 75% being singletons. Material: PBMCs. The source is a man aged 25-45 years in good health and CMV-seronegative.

This chain's CDR3 is CASSSENQGTGELFF. CDR3 bases: TGTGCCAGCAGCTCCGAAAACCAGGGGACCGGGGAGCTGTTTTTT. This rearrangement joins TRBV7-9 to TRBJ2-2, with a tentative D call TRBD1 (6 bases). The CDR3 sequence is 15 residues long. The V gene's germline CDR1 is SEHNR and CDR2 FQNEAQ (reference sequence). Trimming shortened V by 4 bases and J by 5 bases, and 14 bases separated the two germline ends.